A selection of T cell receptor beta chains follows, all from one sample in a study of glioma-infiltrating T cells after dendritic cell vaccination. TCRdb's copy holds only in-frame clones and misses some; the assay was immunoSEQ multiplex PCR. This sample has about 99,000 clones, with more than 70% found just once. The sequencing here drew on blood, taken after dendritic cell vaccination. Every receptor here comes from a human donor with glioblastoma. Both conserved end residues are part of each CDR3. The order of the fields is D gene, clone size, J gene, V gene, CDR3 DNA, CDR3 protein. The D gene is left open where the match is weak. Clone sizes are given selectively: once, few, many, or a class where the clone is expanded.

.,.,TRBJ1-5,TRBV15,TGTGCCACCAGCAGAGATGGAGTCACGGGTGCAAAGCCCCAGCATTTT,CATSRDGVTGAKPQHF
TRBD1,.,TRBJ2-1,TRBV29-1,TGCAGCGTTGAAACGGACCCGGGACAGGGTCAAATAAGCTCCTACAATGAGCAGTTCTTC,CSVETDPGQGQISSYNEQFF
.,.,TRBJ1-2,TRBV19,TGTGCCAGTAGTATTTTGGCAGGGCCTATCACCTTC,CASSILAGPITF
.,.,TRBJ1-5,TRBV19,TGTGCCAGTAACAGGGATCGACGCACGAGTCATTATCCGCCCCAGCATTTT,CASNRDRRTSHYPPQHF
.,.,TRBJ2-7,TRBV6-1,TGTGCCAGCAGTGTGAAGCCCTACGAGCAGTACTTC,CASSVKPYEQYF
.,.,TRBJ2-7,TRBV1,TGCACCAGCAGCCAAGGGCTAGCGGGGGGCCCCTCATCCTACGAGCAGTACTTC,CTSSQGLAGGPSSYEQYF
TRBD1,.,TRBJ2-2,TRBV10-2,TGCGCCAGCAGCCTGACAGGGTACACCGGGGAGCTGTTTTTT,CASSLTGYTGELFF
TRBD1,.,TRBJ1-5,TRBV7-6,TGTGCCAGCAGCCCCCGACAGGGGTGGGGTCAGCCCCAGCATTTT,CASSPRQGWGQPQHF
.,.,TRBJ2-5,TRBV2,TGTGCCAGCAGGGCGGGCACGAACCAAGAGACCCAGTACTTC,CASRAGTNQETQYF
.,.,TRBJ2-6,TRBV7-9,TGTGCCAGCAGCTCTCCCGGCGGGATCCACTCTGGGGCCAACGTCCTGACTTTC,CASSSPGGIHSGANVLTF
.,.,TRBJ1-2,TRBV4-1,TGCGCCAGCAGCCAAGATTTAAGGGGTTATGGCTACACCTTC,CASSQDLRGYGYTF
TRBD1,.,TRBJ2-7,TRBV28,TGTGCCAGCAGTTCAATCGGGACAGAAGGCCTCTACGAGCAGTACTTC,CASSSIGTEGLYEQYF
TRBD2,.,TRBJ2-7,TRBV2,TGTGCCAGCAGAGAACTAGCGGGGGTCTACGAGCAGTACTTC,CASRELAGVYEQYF
.,.,TRBJ2-6,TRBV29-1,TGCAGCGTCAGGGGGGCCACCTCTGGGGCCAACGTCCTGACTTTC,CSVRGATSGANVLTF
.,.,TRBJ1-1,TRBV18,TGTGCCAGCTCAACTATTCAGAACACTGAAGCTTTCTTT,CASSTIQNTEAFF
.,.,TRBJ2-7,TRBV27,TGTGCCAGCAGTTCAGGGGTCGTCGGCGAGCAGTACTTC,CASSSGVVGEQYF
.,.,TRBJ1-1,TRBV7-3,TGTGCCAGCAGCTTGGACAGAATTACTGAAGCTTTCTTT,CASSLDRITEAFF
.,once,TRBJ1-6,TRBV5-4,TGTGCCAGCAGCTGGTGGTCAGGATATAATTCACCCCTCCACTTT,CASSWWSGYNSPLHF
TRBD2,.,TRBJ2-7,TRBV28,TGTGCCAGCAGTACAAACCCGGGACTAGCGGGAGTGAAAGAGCAGTACTTC,CASSTNPGLAGVKEQYF
TRBD2,.,TRBJ2-5,TRBV5-1,TGCGCCAGCAGCTTGGTCCCTAGCGGGAGAGAGACCCAGTACTTC,CASSLVPSGRETQYF
TRBD1,.,TRBJ2-4,TRBV30,TGTGCCTGGAGTCCTACAGGGGGCTCGAACATTCAGTACTTC,CAWSPTGGSNIQYF
.,.,TRBJ2-1,TRBV19,TGTGCCAGTAGTATACTCGGGGGGCGCCACAATGAGCAGTTCTTC,CASSILGGRHNEQFF
TRBD1,.,TRBJ2-1,TRBV9,TGTGCCAGCAGCGGAAACCGGGACAGCTCCTACAATGAGCAGTTCTTC,CASSGNRDSSYNEQFF
TRBD2,.,TRBJ2-5,TRBV7-3,TGTGCCAGCAGCTTAGGGGCGGGAGGGACCCAGTACTTC,CASSLGAGGTQYF
.,.,TRBJ2-2,TRBV7-9,TGTGCCAGCAGCTTAGCGCGGGTACGAAGCGGTCTCAACACCGGGGAGCTGTTTTTT,CASSLARVRSGLNTGELFF
.,.,TRBJ2-4,TRBV6-4,TGTGCCAGCAGGGATCATGAGGGGGTTGAGTACTTC,CASRDHEGVEYF
.,.,TRBJ1-2,TRBV10-2,TGCGCCAGCAGTGAGACGCAGGGGATGGGTTACTATGGCTACACCTTC,CASSETQGMGYYGYTF
.,.,TRBJ2-3,TRBV5-1,TGCGCCAGCAGCGTAGGGGATCACACAGATACGCAGTATTTT,CASSVGDHTDTQYF
.,.,TRBJ2-1,TRBV28,TGTGCCAGCAGCACTCCCTACAGGGTGACCAATGAGCAGTTCTTC,CASSTPYRVTNEQFF
TRBD1,.,TRBJ1-3,TRBV30,TGTGCCTCTCCCGGGACAGGTTACTCTGGAAACACCATATATTTT,CASPGTGYSGNTIYF
TRBD1,.,TRBJ1-2,TRBV5-1,TGCGCCAGCAGCTTGGTCCCGGGACAGGGGGCTGATGGCTACACCTTC,CASSLVPGQGADGYTF
TRBD2,.,TRBJ2-1,TRBV10-2,TGCGCCAGCAGCTTACTAGCGGGGGGGCCAAATGAGCAGTTCTTC,CASSLLAGGPNEQFF
.,once,TRBJ2-7,TRBV2,TGTGCCAGCAAGCGCGGAGCCTACGAGCAGTACTTC,CASKRGAYEQYF
.,.,TRBJ1-5,TRBV9,TGTGCCAGCAGCCCACCCGGGTACAATCAGCCCCAGCATTTT,CASSPPGYNQPQHF
TRBD2,few,TRBJ2-1,TRBV7-2,TGTGCCAGCAGCTTAGGAGCGGGGGGTGCCCCCGAGCAGTTCTTC,CASSLGAGGAPEQFF
.,.,TRBJ1-5,TRBV19,TGTGCCAGTACATCACCCCCAGGGAGGAGCAATCAGCCCCAGCATTTT,CASTSPPGRSNQPQHF
TRBD1,.,TRBJ1-1,TRBV4-1,TGCGCCAGCAGCCAAGGAGGGACAGGGGGCACTGAAGCTTTCTTT,CASSQGGTGGTEAFF
.,.,TRBJ1-2,TRBV19,TGTGCCAGTAGTATTGGGCCCTATGGCTACACCTTC,CASSIGPYGYTF
.,once,TRBJ2-3,TRBV10-2,TGCGCCAGCAGTGGTCAGGAGGGTTTCATAGATACGCAGTATTTT,CASSGQEGFIDTQYF
.,few,TRBJ1-1,TRBV27,TGTGCCAGCCGGGCAGGGGTAATGAACACTGAAGCTTTCTTT,CASRAGVMNTEAFF
TRBD2,.,TRBJ2-7,TRBV27,TGTGCCAGCAGTTTAAGAGAGCGGGACCCATACGAGCAGTACTTC,CASSLRERDPYEQYF
.,few,TRBJ1-5,TRBV4-1,TGCGCCAGCAGCCAAGTCGGGTGGGGCGGTGTCTCGCCCCAGCATTTT,CASSQVGWGGVSPQHF
TRBD1,once,TRBJ1-2,TRBV19,TGTGCCAGTAAGGGGACAGGGGCGACTAACTATGGCTACACCTTC,CASKGTGATNYGYTF
.,.,TRBJ1-5,TRBV11-2,TGTGCCAGCAGCTTCCAGGGTGATCAGCCCCAGCATTTT,CASSFQGDQPQHF
TRBD1,.,TRBJ1-6,TRBV5-1,TGCGCCAGCAGCACCGGGACAGAAGTTACACCCCTCCACTTT,CASSTGTEVTPLHF
.,few,TRBJ2-5,TRBV6-6,TGTGCCAGCAGTACAACTAGACCAGAGACCCAGTACTTC,CASSTTRPETQYF
.,.,TRBJ1-1,TRBV6-5,TGTGCCAGCAGTTACTCGACGGGGTTTCACACTGAAGCTTTCTTT,CASSYSTGFHTEAFF
.,few,TRBJ1-2,TRBV4-2,TGTGCCAGCAGCCAAGGACAGTCAGGTTATGGCTACACCTTC,CASSQGQSGYGYTF
TRBD1,.,TRBJ1-2,TRBV19,TGTGCCAGTAGTATGACGGGACAGGGTGTAGTCATCAGTGGCTACACCTTC,CASSMTGQGVVISGYTF
.,.,TRBJ1-5,TRBV25-1,TGTGCCAGCAGTCCACAGGGTAACAATCAGCCCCAGCATTTT,CASSPQGNNQPQHF
TRBD1,few,TRBJ1-1,TRBV5-1,TGCGCCAGCAGCAGGTCCGGGACAGGGGGCGGAACTGAAGCTTTCTTT,CASSRSGTGGGTEAFF
.,few,TRBJ2-2,TRBV1,TGCACCAGCAGCCTAAGAACACGAGGCGGGGAGCTGTTTTTT,CTSSLRTRGGELFF
.,once,TRBJ2-7,TRBV18,TGTGCCAGCTCACCATTAGACATTGGGGCCGAGCAGTACTTC,CASSPLDIGAEQYF